This TCR beta chain was captured by sequencing in a study of OX40 agonist ivuxolimab in advanced cancers. About the investigation overall: Ivuxolimab was an agonistic, fully human IgG2 monoclonal antibody directed against OX40 (CD134), a costimulatory receptor. Intravenous ivuxolimab was administered to patients every 2 weeks at six dose levels: 0.01, 0.1, 0.3, 1.5, 3 and 10 mg/kg. Of the 50 or so patients in dose escalation, 19 had hepatocellular carcinoma, some 15 had melanoma, 9 had renal cell carcinoma and 9 had head and neck cancer. In the dose-escalation cohort, roughly 80% of patients were male, and the mean age was roughly 60 years, with a range of roughly 20 to 80. Patients were allowed to have had prior anti-PD-1, anti-PD-L1 or anti-CTLA-4 therapy, and 40% of the dose-escalation patients had previously received checkpoint inhibitors. Partial responses were achieved by three dose-escalation patients, of whom one had hepatocellular carcinoma and two had cutaneous melanoma. The point of sequencing TCRbeta in the periphery was to test whether ivuxolimab changed TCR sequence diversity and drove clonal T-cell expansion. The paper covers the monotherapy dose-escalation part of the phase I ivuxolimab trial, which included N ≈ 54 patients.

Genomic DNA was extracted from sorted cells for sequencing of the TCRbeta CDR3 region. The immunoSEQ Assay was used for sequencing of TCRbeta CDR3 regions. Held by TCRdb, this immuneACCESS table contains in-frame sequences only and omits some clones. Under half of the omission traces to an unresolved V gene where checked; the cause of the rest is unknown. The sample has over 35,000 clones on record, more than 70% of them singletons. The ten largest clones add up to 21% of the sample. This clone was found once. Its antigen is unknown. Per-base quality was not reported, and no clone a single base away is much larger than it. The CDR3 runs 14 residues from the cysteine to the phenylalanine. The entry retains the CDR3 DNA only, 42 bases that are in frame from base 1. CDR1 and CDR2 (SGHNT, YYREEE) derive from the germline V gene (reference sequence). Cut back by 4 bases and 3 bases, the V and J ends lie 11 bases apart.

Patients with autoimmune disease history or receiving systemic immunosuppression were excluded from the trial. Peripheral blood for TCR sequencing was collected from all dose cohorts at baseline, on cycle 4 day 1, and on cycle 7 day 1. Samples were obtained from an open-label, multicenter, first-in-human phase I dose-escalation trial of ivuxolimab. Adults with locally advanced or metastatic melanoma, renal cell, hepatocellular, or head and neck squamous cell carcinoma were enrolled in the trial. Before TCR sequencing, CD4+ T cells and CD8+ T cells were sorted from peripheral blood as separate populations. What the study reported, not specific to this receptor: In the 0.1-3.0 mg/kg groups, partial responders were among the patients with the lowest normalized peripheral clonal expansion, particularly in CD8+ T cells. After ivuxolimab, CD8+ T cells had more expanded clones than CD4+ T cells on average. At doses of 0.1 to 3.0 mg/kg, clonal expansion of both CD4+ and CD8+ T cells in blood was seen between baseline and week 6. The antigen specificity of the peripheral T cells that underwent clonal expansion was not determined. Low levels of normalized T-cell clonal expansion were also seen in some patients who did not respond.

The starting material was CD4+ or CD8+ T cells sorted from blood, obtained in a trial of the OX40 agonist ivuxolimab. This receptor was taken from an adult with an advanced solid tumor such as melanoma, head and neck, liver or kidney cancer. The chain is encoded by TRBV5-4 joined to TRBJ1-5, and the D gene may be TRBD1, 6 bases matching. The DNA sequence is given as TGTGCCAGCAGCCCGGACAGATACAATCAGCCCCAGCATTTT. The resulting protein is CASSPDRYNQPQHF.